The rows below give T cell receptor beta chains drawn from one sample of a study of blood T cell repertoires in COVID-19. TCRdb's copy holds only in-frame clones and misses some; the assay was immunoSEQ multiplex PCR. The table lists more than 25,000 clones, around 90% of them singletons. Sequenced: peripheral blood. The receptors derive from a woman between 40 and 55 years old with active or convalescent COVID-19. CDR3s include the opening cysteine and the closing phenylalanine or tryptophan. The order of the fields is J gene, V gene, D gene, clone size, CDR3 DNA, CDR3 protein. The D gene is left open where the match is weak. Size is stated for part of the rows, as once, few or many counts, or as a class when the clone is expanded.

J: TRBJ2-4; V: TRBV13; D: .; size: .; DNA: TGTGCCAGCAGACACAGGGCCGCCCAAAACATTCAGTACTTC; CDR3: CASRHRAAQNIQYF
J: TRBJ2-1; V: TRBV5-1; D: .; size: .; DNA: TGCGCCAGCAGCTTTTTGAGACAGGACTACAATGAGCAGTTCTTC; CDR3: CASSFLRQDYNEQFF
J: TRBJ2-1; V: TRBV4-2; D: TRBD1; size: .; DNA: TGTGCCAGCAGAAGTGGGACAGGGGGCAATGAGCAGTTCTTC; CDR3: CASRSGTGGNEQFF
J: TRBJ2-7; V: TRBV6-5; D: TRBD2; size: .; DNA: TGTGCCACCGGGACTAGAGAGCAGTACTTC; CDR3: CATGTREQYF
J: TRBJ2-3; V: TRBV7-6; D: TRBD2; size: .; DNA: TGTGCCAGCAGCCGACCTAGCGGGAGTAGCGCAGATACGCAGTATTTT; CDR3: CASSRPSGSSADTQYF
J: TRBJ2-2; V: TRBV6-5; D: TRBD1; size: .; DNA: TGTGCCAGCACCCTGGGACAGGGGTATACCGGGGAGCTGTTTTTT; CDR3: CASTLGQGYTGELFF
J: TRBJ2-7; V: TRBV13; D: TRBD2; size: once; DNA: TGTGCCAGCAGCTCCCTGGGGACTAGCGGGGGAAGCTCCTACGAGCAGTACTTC; CDR3: CASSSLGTSGGSSYEQYF
J: TRBJ2-7; V: TRBV3-1/TRBV3-2; D: .; size: .; DNA: TGTGCCAGCAGCCAAAGGGGGGGGCTAAACGAGCAGTACTTC; CDR3: CASSQRGGLNEQYF
J: TRBJ2-1; V: TRBV6-5; D: .; size: .; DNA: TGTGCCAGCAGTAGTAGCGGAGTCTACAATGAGCAGTTCTTC; CDR3: CASSSSGVYNEQFF
J: TRBJ2-1; V: TRBV30; D: TRBD2; size: .; DNA: TGTGCCTGGAGTGCCGGAACTAGCGGGAGGTACAATGAGCAGTTCTTC; CDR3: CAWSAGTSGRYNEQFF
J: TRBJ2-5; V: TRBV5-4; D: .; size: .; DNA: TGTGCCAGCAGCTTGCGGGTGGCGGGAGAGACCCAGTACTTC; CDR3: CASSLRVAGETQYF
J: TRBJ1-6; V: TRBV5-5; D: .; size: .; DNA: TGTGCCAGCAGCTTCTCCCTTGATCAGGGTGGGGATTCACCCCTCCACTTT; CDR3: CASSFSLDQGGDSPLHF
J: TRBJ1-1; V: TRBV10-3; D: TRBD1; size: .; DNA: TGTGCCATCACAGGGCCGGGACAGGCAAACACTGAAGCTTTCTTT; CDR3: CAITGPGQANTEAFF
J: TRBJ1-3; V: TRBV4-3; D: .; size: .; DNA: TGCGCCAGCAGCCAAGACCGGTTCGTTAACTTTGGAAACACCATATATTTT; CDR3: CASSQDRFVNFGNTIYF
J: TRBJ2-3; V: TRBV20-1; D: TRBD2; size: .; DNA: TGCAGTGCTAGTACCCCCGGGACTAGCGGCACAGATACGCAGTATTTT; CDR3: CSASTPGTSGTDTQYF
J: TRBJ1-4; V: TRBV5-1; D: TRBD1; size: .; DNA: TGCGCCAGCAGCCCCAACAGGGGGCTGGTTGAAAAACTGTTTTTT; CDR3: CASSPNRGLVEKLFF
J: TRBJ2-7; V: TRBV27; D: TRBD1; size: .; DNA: TGTGCCAGCAGCCGGGGACAGAACTACGAGCAGTACTTC; CDR3: CASSRGQNYEQYF
J: TRBJ1-1; V: TRBV28; D: .; size: .; DNA: TGTGCCAGCAGTCCCCCCCCCGTGGCAGCTGAAGCTTTCTTT; CDR3: CASSPPPVAAEAFF
J: TRBJ1-4; V: TRBV11-2; D: TRBD1; size: once; DNA: TGTGCCAGCAGCTCATTGGACAGGAATAATGAAAAACTGTTTTTT; CDR3: CASSSLDRNNEKLFF
J: TRBJ2-2; V: TRBV4-1; D: .; size: .; DNA: TGCGCCAGCAGCCAAGATCGCCAGGGGCAGTTGTTTTTT; CDR3: CASSQDRQGQLFF
J: TRBJ2-7; V: TRBV10-1; D: .; size: few; DNA: TGCGCCAGCAGTGAGTCTGTCGGACACTCCTACGAGCAGTACTTC; CDR3: CASSESVGHSYEQYF
J: TRBJ2-3; V: TRBV9; D: TRBD2; size: once; DNA: TGTGCCAGCAGCGCATCCCTTAGCGGGAGGTTGACAGATACGCAGTATTTT; CDR3: CASSASLSGRLTDTQYF
J: TRBJ2-3; V: TRBV6-2/TRBV6-3; D: TRBD2; size: .; DNA: TGTGCCAGCAGTTACCCCGGACTAGTCACAGATACGCAGTATTTT; CDR3: CASSYPGLVTDTQYF